Listed below are T cell receptor beta chains from one sample, sequenced in a study of cytomegalovirus exposure and HLA in healthy donors. The protocol was immunoSEQ multiplex PCR, while the TCRdb copy is restricted to in-frame clones and leaves out a portion. The sample shows about 100,000 clones, less than 80% of them seen only once. Source material: PBMCs. Source of these receptors: a man aged 35 to 55 in good health and CMV-seronegative. CDR3s leave out the opening cysteine and the closing phenylalanine or tryptophan. The order of the fields is D gene, J gene, V gene, CDR3 protein. The D gene is left open where the match is weak.

TRBD1 | TRBJ1-3 | TRBV6-1 | ASSDDRGVFGNTIY
TRBD1 | TRBJ2-1 | TRBV18 | ASSPQGTGGYNEQF
TRBD1 | TRBJ1-1 | TRBV19 | ASSQPQGATEAF
NA | TRBJ2-2 | TRBV11-2 | ASSLVGWDTGELF
TRBD1 | TRBJ1-2 | TRBV6-4 | ASSDLGQGFGYT
TRBD1 | TRBJ2-2 | TRBV7-9 | ASSSPVVRGMNTGELF
NA | TRBJ1-2 | TRBV19 | ASSPQGYGYT
TRBD2 | TRBJ2-7 | TRBV7-2 | ASSLTGLAGGYEQY
NA | TRBJ2-2 | TRBV19 | ASIDRSNTGELF
TRBD1 | TRBJ1-2 | TRBV28 | ASSSIGTGGVWAT
NA | TRBJ2-3 | TRBV6-6 | ASSYSKRASTDTQY
NA | TRBJ1-1 | TRBV27 | ASQQVMNTEAF
NA | TRBJ2-5 | TRBV27 | ASSKDSNQETQY
NA | TRBJ2-2 | TRBV11-3 | ASSALSGELF
NA | TRBJ1-4 | TRBV7-8 | ASSPGRDKLF
NA | TRBJ1-1 | TRBV23-1 | ASSHYIQGLYTEAF
NA | TRBJ2-3 | TRBV27 | ASSTLFGDTQY
NA | TRBJ1-5 | TRBV6-5 | ASSYGANQPQH
TRBD1 | TRBJ2-7 | TRBV2 | AITGTDSYEQY
NA | TRBJ2-3 | TRBV10-3 | AISVLAQGDTQY
NA | TRBJ2-7 | TRBV6-5 | ASSYRLGRVVS
NA | TRBJ2-1 | TRBV19 | ASNQGLPSNEQF
NA | TRBJ1-1 | TRBV5-1 | ASSFQGSEVNTEAF
NA | TRBJ1-4 | TRBV4-1 | ASSQEVGTTNEKLF
TRBD2 | TRBJ2-5 | TRBV23-1 | ASSQRGDQETQY
TRBD1 | TRBJ1-5 | TRBV28 | ASSPGTGGNQPQH
TRBD2 | TRBJ2-1 | TRBV5-1 | ASSSSGGSYNEQF
NA | TRBJ2-3 | TRBV6-1 | ASSSWGGRTDTQY
TRBD2 | TRBJ2-3 | TRBV12-5 | ASGSTRTSGGTDTQY
TRBD2 | TRBJ2-3 | TRBV7-3 | ASSPRLAGMDTQY
TRBD1 | TRBJ2-1 | TRBV7-9 | ASSSIQGAQPNEQF
NA | TRBJ2-3 | TRBV5-1 | ASSPWSVDTQY
TRBD1 | TRBJ1-2 | TRBV2 | ASSGTGNGYT
TRBD1 | TRBJ1-5 | TRBV2 | ASSVQGADQPQH
NA | TRBJ1-3 | TRBV7-6 | ASSRRSSGNTIY
TRBD1 | TRBJ2-1 | TRBV5-4 | ASSLRTGAYNEQF
TRBD2 | TRBJ2-5 | TRBV11-3 | ASSPTNPRVAGRKETQY
NA | TRBJ2-2 | TRBV7-3 | ASSLGAGYTGELF
NA | TRBJ2-7 | TRBV5-1 | ASSLVPGAGYEQY
NA | TRBJ1-4 | TRBV7-2 | ASSLARVQNEKLF
TRBD2 | TRBJ2-3 | TRBV2 | ASSEQRGSDTQY
NA | TRBJ2-1 | TRBV7-2 | ASSPGGAGWNEQF
NA | TRBJ1-2 | TRBV21-1 | ASSLTVVDREWDGYT
NA | TRBJ1-1 | TRBV5-4 | ASKGGRDTEAF